This T cell receptor beta chain was found in a study of blood T cells in healthy people across ages. Germline CDR1 is SQVTM and CDR2 is ANQGSEA. This CDR3 has 11 residues. Trimming left V 6 bases short and J 15 bases short, with 18 bases between. Then a second PCR, running about 6 to 11 cycles, was carried out with a sample-barcoded 5' primer and a J-beta primer mix. TCRdb reprocessed the 5' RACE reads via MiXCR and lists one record per CDR3 protein. Of 550,000 to 650,000 distinct CDR3 sequences listed, 27% are singletons. These data were also reused for a study on T cells of mothers and their children.

The specimen sequenced was blood. The sequence was collected from a boy aged 2 to 9 in good health. The chain joins TRBV29-1 to TRBJ2-1; D is perhaps TRBD2 (6 bases). The CDR3: CSVLLDWRGFF. CDR3 DNA: TGCAGCGTCCTCCTGGACTGGAGGGGGTTCTTC.